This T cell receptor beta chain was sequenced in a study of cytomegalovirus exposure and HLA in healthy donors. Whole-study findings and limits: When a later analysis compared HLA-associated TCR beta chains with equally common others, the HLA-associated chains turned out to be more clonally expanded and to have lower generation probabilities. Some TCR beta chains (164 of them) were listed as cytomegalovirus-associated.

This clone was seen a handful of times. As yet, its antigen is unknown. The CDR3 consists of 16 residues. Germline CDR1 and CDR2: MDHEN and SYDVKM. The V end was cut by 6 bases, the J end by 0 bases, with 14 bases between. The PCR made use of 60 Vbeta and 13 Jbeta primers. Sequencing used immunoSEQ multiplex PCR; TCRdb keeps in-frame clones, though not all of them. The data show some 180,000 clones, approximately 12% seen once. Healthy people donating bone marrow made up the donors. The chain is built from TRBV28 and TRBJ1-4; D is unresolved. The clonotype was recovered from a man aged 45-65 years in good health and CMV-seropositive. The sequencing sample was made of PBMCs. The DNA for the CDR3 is TGTGCCAGCAGCTCTGGGAGAGATGCAACTAATGAAAAACTGTTTTTT. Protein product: CASSSGRDATNEKLFF.